This note documents a single T cell receptor (beta chain) sequence. Its target is unknown. Clones were sequenced by immunoSEQ multiplex PCR, and TCRdb holds only the in-frame ones, with some missing. The data contain some 140,000 clones, about 82% of them seen just once; the ten biggest clones take up approximately 2%. This entry comes from a study of cytomegalovirus exposure and HLA in healthy donors. In the study overall: The 110 or so validation repertoires used a platform that matched the one used for the roughly 700 first-cohort repertoires, as a later analysis reported. Overall study results and limits: In the 130 or so validation repertoires, a later analysis found that first-cohort TCR clusters tended to co-occur. For cytomegalovirus status, the classifier reportedly gave diagnoses with high specificity and sensitivity.

This CDR3 comprises 17 residues. V shed 1 base and J 4 bases; nucleotides not matched to a gene: 10. From germline, CDR1 is SNHLY and CDR2 FYNNEI. The sequenced sample was PBMCs. J is TRBJ1-2 and V is TRBV2; 9 nucleotides match TRBD1. This sequence originates from a human donor in good health. CDR3 coding DNA: TGTGCCAGCAGTGAAGGGGGTAACAGGGGGCCACCCTATGGCTACACCTTC. It codes for CASSEGGNRGPPYGYTF.